This TCR beta chain is drawn from a study of blood T cell repertoires in COVID-19 (dated by TCRdb to the early 2020s). Describing the broader study: The collaborator samples originated in the United States, Italy and Spain and spanned the acute and convalescent phases of COVID-19. Subjects who had been exposed to COVID-19, were actively infected with it, or had recovered from it provided the deeply sampled blood TCRbeta repertoires that made up the dataset. The prospective study material was composed of cDNA or gDNA derived from T cells, B-cell-depleted T cells, or PBMCs. Samples were obtained from the ongoing ImmuneRACE study (first 160 participants) and from 950 to 1,500 subjects provided by 6 global collaborators. Where HLA class I and class II types were available, the types were taken from metadata supplied by the sample provider, not from assay-based typing. The repertoires were released in a freely available public database meant as a resource for research on the immune response to SARS-CoV-2. Nearly every sample came with metadata listing a de-identified subject ID, COVID-19 status, age in years and sex.

Collaborating institutions collected whole blood in K2EDTA tubes following their own protocols. For TCRbeta analysis, collaborator samples were shipped as frozen whole blood, as isolated PBMCs, or as DNA extracted from either sample type. General study outcomes and caveats: The quantity of clinical and demographic metadata differed by source and by participant and was supplied without curation.

A remark on this clone: What this receptor recognizes is not known. Base qualities are missing; no much larger clone stands one base away.

TCRbeta CDR3 regions were amplified from genomic DNA using the immunoSEQ Assay, a bias-controlled multiplex PCR. The original methods were these. The number of nucleated cells in each sample was estimated by amplification of reference gene primers within the assay. To quantify the absolute abundance of each unique TCRbeta CDR3 rearrangement, sequence reads were collapsed and filtered. For each sample, productive Simpson clonality was calculated as the square root of Simpson's diversity index across productive rearrangements. TCRdb stores this immuneACCESS table with in-frame sequences only. Part of the clones is absent; in the studies checked, under half of the shortfall reflects unresolved V genes, and no reason is known for the rest. The DNA gave D and trimming, while V, J and clone size come from that table. In this sample the table shows about 240,000 clones, approximately 86% of which occur a single time. About 7.6% of the sample lies in the top ten.

Sequencing was performed on peripheral blood. This TCR derives from a woman aged 70-85 years with active or convalescent COVID-19.

The CDR3 region has the sequence CAIHSGGGGTGPLANYGYTF. The sequence in DNA is TGTGCCATCCACAGTGGGGGAGGCGGGACAGGGCCCTTAGCTAACTATGGCTACACCTTC. The chain is made from TRBV10-3 and TRBJ1-2, with 9 junctional bases fitting TRBD1. The germline V gene specifies ENHRY as CDR1 and SYGVKD as CDR2. Trimming accounts for 8 bases at V and 0 bases at J, while the number of junction bases matched to no gene is 22. Its CDR3 holds 20 amino acids, cysteine through phenylalanine. Only the CDR3 DNA stays, 60 bases, in frame from base 1.